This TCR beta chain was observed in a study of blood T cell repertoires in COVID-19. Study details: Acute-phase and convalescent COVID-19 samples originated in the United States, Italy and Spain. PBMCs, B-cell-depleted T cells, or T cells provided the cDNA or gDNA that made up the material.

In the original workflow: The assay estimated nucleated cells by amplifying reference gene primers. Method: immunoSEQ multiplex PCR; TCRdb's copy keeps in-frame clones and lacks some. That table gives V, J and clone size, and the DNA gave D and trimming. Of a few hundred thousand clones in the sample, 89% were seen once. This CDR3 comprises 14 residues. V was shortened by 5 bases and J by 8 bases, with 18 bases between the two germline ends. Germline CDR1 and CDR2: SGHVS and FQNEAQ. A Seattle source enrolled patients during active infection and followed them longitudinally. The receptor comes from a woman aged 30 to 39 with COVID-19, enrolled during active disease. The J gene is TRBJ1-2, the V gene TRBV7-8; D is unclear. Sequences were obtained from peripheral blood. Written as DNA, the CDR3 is TGTGCCAGCAGCACCCAAAATGCCGGAGGGGGCTACACCTTC. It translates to CASSTQNAGGGYTF.